In this sample, the clone carrying this T cell receptor (beta chain) turned up once. Authors' methods: Researchers report that nucleated cell counts were estimated from reference gene primer amplification. Using immunoSEQ multiplex PCR, the repertoire was profiled, and TCRdb retains in-frame clones only, with some absent. V, J and clone size reflect that table, while D and trimming were determined from the DNA. The data contain approximately 260,000 clones, about 87% of them singletons. The data are from a study of blood T cell repertoires in COVID-19. Across the whole study: Sites in the United States, Italy and Spain provided acute and convalescent COVID-19 samples. From T cells, B-cell-depleted T cells, or PBMCs came the material, which was cDNA or gDNA.

Germline CDR1 LNHDA, CDR2 SQIVND (reference sequence). Losses at the gene ends were 2 bases for V and 8 bases for J; bases not matched to a gene: 10. This CDR3 has 16 amino acids. The V and J genes are TRBV19 and TRBJ1-2, with TRBD1 matching 11 bases. Sequenced material: peripheral blood. The source of this sequence is a human donor in a cohort sampled during active COVID-19. In DNA, the CDR3 is TGTGCCAGTAGTATAACTCCGGGACAGGGGGTACGAGGCTACACCTTC. This codes for CASSITPGQGVRGYTF.